Each of the 25 T cell receptor beta chains below was sequenced from the same sample in a study of technical replicates of blood from several donors. Data came from immunoSEQ multiplex PCR; TCRdb stores just in-frame clones and leaves some out. The sample contains 70,000 to 85,000 clones, roughly 90% of which appear only once. The sequencing input was T cells isolated from PBMCs. The receptor set was obtained from a human donor in good health.

This chain uses TRBV6-1 with TRBJ1-4; D perhaps matches TRBD1 (6 bases). This CDR3 comprises 19 residues. Between the trimmed V and J ends, which lost 4 bases and 7 bases, there was a span of 28 bases. Germline V gene lookup returns CDR1 MNHNS and CDR2 SASEGT. The CDR3 nucleotides are TGTGCCAGCAGTGCTGCCAAGGGGGAGGGGGGCCTTTGGAGTGAAAAACTGTTTTTT. It encodes CASSAAKGEGGLWSEKLFF.

The J gene is TRBJ1-4, the V gene TRBV7-6; 10 bases are shared with TRBD1. This CDR3 contains 14 residues. Trimming took 5 bases from V and 6 from J; bases not matched to a gene: 3. From germline, CDR1 is SGHVS and CDR2 FNYEAQ. The CDR3 nucleotides are TGTGCCAGCAGCAAGACAGGGGGCGATGAAAAACTGTTTTTT. This sequence encodes CASSKTGGDEKLFF.

This chain joins TRBV7-9 and TRBJ2-7; tentatively, D is TRBD1 (6 bases). The CDR3 consists of 12 residues. CDR1 SEHNR and CDR2 FQNEAQ come from the germline V gene (reference sequence). Trimming left V 10 bases short and J 0 bases short, with 10 bases between. The CDR3 reads CATSDSSYEQYF. The CDR3 DNA reads as TGTGCCACCTCGGACAGCTCCTACGAGCAGTACTTC.

The chain employs TRBV9 and TRBJ2-7; D is possibly TRBD1 (5 bases). The CDR3 totals 15 residues. V gave up 0 bases and J gave up 2 bases, with 12 bases separating them. Per the germline V gene, CDR1 is SGDLS and CDR2 is YYNGEE. The CDR3 nucleotides read TGTGCCAGCAGCGTAGGTCACAGGAATACCTACGAGCAGTACTTC. Encoded protein: CASSVGHRNTYEQYF.

This clone was observed a few times. This rearrangement joins TRBV18 to TRBJ1-1; no reliable D call. With 3 bases removed from V and 5 bases from J, the gap between germline ends came to 13 bases. This CDR3 region has 14 residues. Germline CDR1 KGHSH, CDR2 LQKENI. This CDR3 reads CASSPPRGDTEAFF. The CDR3 nucleotides read TGTGCCAGCTCACCCCCACGGGGTGATACTGAAGCTTTCTTT.

The genes are TRBV7-9 and TRBJ2-7; 8 bases line up with TRBD1. Trimming removed 6 bases from V and 0 bases from J; junction bases left unmatched: 7. The CDR3 spans 15 residues. The germline V gene encodes CDR1 SEHNR and CDR2 FQNEAQ (reference sequence). This CDR3 is CASRPGDRGSYEQYF. The CDR3 nucleotides are TGTGCCAGCAGGCCAGGAGACAGGGGCTCCTACGAGCAGTACTTC.

This chain joins TRBV6-1 and TRBJ2-7; perhaps TRBD1 as D (5 bases). V lost 2 bases, J lost 3 bases, and 8 bases lay in between. The CDR3 has 13 amino acids. Germline assignment: CDR1 MNHNS and CDR2 SASEGT. The CDR3 spells CASSEQGNYEQYF. CDR3 in DNA: TGTGCCAGCAGTGAACAGGGAAACTACGAGCAGTACTTC.

The chain combines TRBV7-9 with TRBJ2-5; 7 nucleotides align to TRBD2. V dropped 10 bases and J dropped 1; count of bases not matched to a gene: 9. The CDR3 spans 14 residues. Germline V gene sequence: CDR1 SEHNR, CDR2 FQNEAQ (reference sequence). CDR3 region: CATQAGFGQETQYF. CDR3 sequence (DNA): TGTGCCACCCAAGCGGGATTTGGCCAAGAGACCCAGTACTTC.

The chain links TRBV10-3 to TRBJ1-1; TRBD1 aligns across 7 bases. With V trimmed by 3 bases and J by 4 bases, 5 bases remained unmatched. Germline V gene data show CDR1 as ENHRY and CDR2 as SYGVKD. The CDR3 is 14 amino acids. The CDR3 nucleotides are TGTGCCATCAGTGAAGGGGCAGGGGGCACTGAAGCTTTCTTT. It specifies CAISEGAGGTEAFF.

This rearrangement joins TRBV10-3 to TRBJ2-5; the match to TRBD1 covers 9 bases. The junction had 20 bases not matched to a gene; V was cut back by 2 bases and J by 7 bases. The CDR3 is 19 residues long. Germline V gene sequence: CDR1 ENHRY, CDR2 SYGVKD. The CDR3 region has the DNA TGTGCCATCAGTGAGCGGAGTTCTTTAGGACAGGGGCCTCGGGGGACCCAGTACTTC. This encodes CAISERSSLGQGPRGTQYF.

The chain uses TRBV6-4 and TRBJ2-1; 8 nucleotides line up with TRBD1. From germline, CDR1 is MRHNA and CDR2 SNTAGT. V dropped 3 bases and J dropped 9; count of bases not matched to a gene: 10. CDR3 length equals 15 residues. The DNA for the CDR3 is TGTGCCAGCAGTGAAACAGGGGGAGTGATCAGTGAGCAGTTCTTC. Protein: CASSETGGVISEQFF.

This chain links TRBV5-1 with TRBJ2-7, with 8 bases matching TRBD1. This CDR3 comprises 13 residues. Germline V gives CDR1 SGHRS, CDR2 YFSETQ. V lost 5 bases and J lost 4; bases outside the gene matches: 5. CDR3: CASRGQGAYEQYF. The CDR3, as DNA: TGCGCCAGCAGAGGCCAGGGGGCGTACGAGCAGTACTTC.

This chain joins TRBV27 and TRBJ2-7; 10 bases match TRBD2. The CDR3 is 14 residues long. V dropped 6 bases and J dropped 5; count of bases not matched to a gene: 7. CDR1 MNHEY and CDR2 SMNVEV come from the germline V gene (reference sequence). The CDR3: CASSRLAGGHEQYF. DNA of the CDR3: TGTGCCAGCAGCCGATTAGCGGGAGGCCACGAGCAGTACTTC.

The V call is TRBV4-3, the J call TRBJ1-1; D uncertain. V was trimmed by 1 base and J by 1 base, leaving 7 bases between them. The CDR3 totals 14 residues. CDR1 and CDR2 from the germline V gene are LGHNA and YSLEER. The CDR3 reads CASSQVPWNTEAFF. The CDR3 nucleotides read TGCGCCAGCAGCCAAGTTCCGTGGAACACTGAAGCTTTCTTT.

The chain joins TRBV9 to TRBJ2-2; TRBD2 agrees at 10 bases. V dropped 3 bases and J dropped 2; count of bases not matched to a gene: 4. The CDR3 consists of 16 residues. The V gene's germline CDR1 is SGDLS and CDR2 YYNGEE. This CDR3 is CASSARLAGNTGELFF. The CDR3 DNA follows: TGTGCCAGCAGCGCCAGACTAGCGGGTAACACCGGGGAGCTGTTTTTT. Together with reference TRBV9 and TRBJ2-2, the CDR3 gives the full variable domain: DSGVTQTPKHLITATGQRVTLRCSPRSGDLSVYWYQQSLDQGLQFLIQYYNGEERAKGNILERFSAQQFPDLHSELNLSSLELGDSALYFCASSARLAGNTGELFFGEGSRLTVL.

The chain employs TRBV6-1 and TRBJ1-1; D possibly corresponds to TRBD1 (5 bases). The V gene lost 5 bases and the J gene lost 1 base, with 8 bases spanning the gap. CDR3 length: 13 residues. Per germline, CDR1 MNHNS and CDR2 SASEGT. CDR3 in amino acids: CASSTRGNTEAFF. The CDR3 nucleotides read TGTGCCAGCAGTACAAGGGGGAACACTGAAGCTTTCTTT.

The rearrangement uses TRBV6-5 and TRBJ2-5, with D possibly being TRBD2 (5 bases). The length of the CDR3 is 14 residues. Trimming shortened V by 0 bases and J by 7 bases, and 12 bases separated the two germline ends. Per germline, CDR1 MNHEY and CDR2 SVGAGI. The CDR3 DNA reads TGTGCCAGCAGTTACTCCGGACTCCGAGGGACCCAGTACTTC. It encodes CASSYSGLRGTQYF.

This clone has a single count. The chain employs TRBV7-8 and TRBJ2-7; TRBD1 matches 7 bases. Looked up from germline, CDR1 is SGHVS and CDR2 is FQNEAQ. CDR3 length: 15 residues. Germline trimming cut 2 bases from V and 5 bases from J; bases unmatched to any gene: 9. The CDR3 DNA reads TGTGCCAGCAGCTTAAGACAGGGACCCTCGGACGAGCAGTACTTC. It is translated as CASSLRQGPSDEQYF.

This chain joins TRBV11-3 and TRBJ2-1; 11 nucleotides align to TRBD2. Germline CDR1 SGHNT, CDR2 YENEEA. V lost 4 bases and J lost 6; bases outside the gene matches: 11. This CDR3 comprises 17 residues. CDR3 sequence: CASSWTVAGGTSNEQFF. The DNA of the CDR3 is TGTGCCAGCAGCTGGACGGTAGCGGGAGGGACGAGCAATGAGCAGTTCTTC.

The chain employs TRBV5-4 and TRBJ2-2; D not resolved. CDR3 length: 13 amino acids. Trimming shortened V by 0 bases and J by 3 bases, and 3 bases separated the two germline ends. Germline values: CDR1 SGHNT, CDR2 YYREEE (reference sequence). The CDR3 spells CASSLVYTGELFF. The CDR3 region has the DNA TGTGCCAGCAGCTTGGTCTACACCGGGGAGCTGTTTTTT.

This clone was observed a single time. The chain carries TRBV9 and TRBJ1-1; D is perhaps TRBD1 (5 bases). CDR1 and CDR2 from the germline V gene are SGDLS and YYNGEE. The V end was cut by 3 bases, the J end by 1 base, with 13 bases between. The CDR3 is 15 residues long. For the CDR3, the DNA is TGTGCCAGCAGCGCCGTACCGGGGGGGAACACTGAAGCTTTCTTT. Protein: CASSAVPGGNTEAFF.

V gene TRBV30 combines with J gene TRBJ2-1; 11 nucleotides line up with TRBD2. V shed 7 bases, J shed 5 bases, and the junction held 4 bases outside the gene matches. Per the germline V gene, CDR1 is GTSNPN and CDR2 is SVGIG (reference sequence). The CDR3 loop spans 13 amino acids. CDR3 in amino acids: CALTSGTNNEQFF. The CDR3 DNA sequence: TGTGCCTTGACTAGCGGGACTAACAATGAGCAGTTCTTC.

The rearrangement joins TRBV9 to TRBJ2-1; possibly TRBD1 for D (6 bases). V was clipped by 2 bases and J by 4 bases, with 13 bases between them. This CDR3 has 15 residues. CDR1 is SGDLS, CDR2 YYNGEE, per germline. The CDR3 DNA reads TGTGCCAGCAGCGTTAGGGGGAGTATATACAATGAGCAGTTCTTC. Its protein product is CASSVRGSIYNEQFF.

This clone was picked up a small number of times. The chain uses TRBV9 and TRBJ1-1, with unresolved D. CDR1 and CDR2 from the germline V gene are SGDLS and YYNGEE. The CDR3 runs to 16 residues. Trimming removed 3 bases from V and 6 bases from J, with 21 bases in between. In nucleotides, the CDR3 is TGTGCCAGCAGCGACAACGTGAGAGGGTCCGTCGCTGAAGCTTTCTTT. It codes for CASSDNVRGSVAEAFF.

The V call is TRBV11-2, the J call TRBJ2-7; D gene ambiguous. Per the germline V gene, CDR1 is SGHAT and CDR2 is FQNNGV. Trimming removed 4 bases from V and 3 bases from J, with 13 bases in between. The CDR3 has 14 amino acids. This chain's CDR3 is CASSSSSGNYEQYF. CDR3 coding DNA: TGTGCCAGCAGCTCTAGTTCGGGTAACTACGAGCAGTACTTC.